This is a list of T cell receptor beta chains from one sample in a study of blood T cell repertoires in COVID-19. Sequenced by immunoSEQ multiplex PCR; TCRdb stores in-frame clones only, minus some. The sample contains approximately 300,000 clones, 75% to 90% of which appear only once. The sample was peripheral blood. These receptors came from a man aged 35 to 55 with acute or convalescent COVID-19. CDR3s include the opening cysteine and the closing phenylalanine or tryptophan. D genes are given only for firm matches. Expanded clones are given a class, and other clones once, few, many or no size at all.

d_call	v_call	cdr3_length	j_call	clone_size	cdr3_nt	cdr3_aa
TRBD1	TRBV18	14	TRBJ1-5	.	TGTGCCAGCTCAAGGGACAGGGACAATCAGCCCCAGCATTTT	CASSRDRDNQPQHF
TRBD1	TRBV5-8	17	TRBJ1-5	.	TGTGCCAGCAGCCCCGGACAGGGTAGAGAGGTGGGGCAGCCCCAGCATTTT	CASSPGQGREVGQPQHF
.	TRBV3-1/TRBV3-2	13	TRBJ1-1	.	TGTGCCAGCAGCCCACAAAGGGGGTTAGGGGCTTTCTTT	CASSPQRGLGAFF
.	TRBV29-1	13	TRBJ1-5	.	TGCAGCGTTGAGGAACAGACCAATCAGCCCCAGCATTTT	CSVEEQTNQPQHF
.	TRBV20-1	12	TRBJ1-4	few	TGCAGTGCTAGTGAGAATGAGGAAAAACTGTTTTTT	CSASENEEKLFF
TRBD1	TRBV30	13	TRBJ2-3	.	TGTGCCTGGGGACAGGAGCGCACAGATACGCAGTATTTT	CAWGQERTDTQYF
.	TRBV2	13	TRBJ1-6	.	TGTGCCAGCAGTGACGAGCTTACGTCACCCCTCCACTTT	CASSDELTSPLHF
.	TRBV7-2	13	TRBJ1-1	.	TGTGCCAGCACCGACTGGTATGGAACTGAAGCTTTCTTT	CASTDWYGTEAFF
.	TRBV9	16	TRBJ1-3	.	TGTGCCAGCAGCCCCAGGTCCGCCCCCTCTGGAAACACCATATATTTT	CASSPRSAPSGNTIYF
TRBD1	TRBV18	15	TRBJ1-2	.	TGTGCCAGCTCACCTCTGAAGGGGGCAGGCTATGGCTACACCTTC	CASSPLKGAGYGYTF
TRBD1	TRBV12-5	14	TRBJ1-2	.	TGTGCTAGTGGCCCGGACAGGGATAACTATGGCTACACCTTC	CASGPDRDNYGYTF
TRBD1	TRBV5-1	14	TRBJ2-3	.	TGCGCCAGCAGCTTGGCAGGGGGCGCAGATACGCAGTATTTT	CASSLAGGADTQYF
TRBD1	TRBV7-9	15	TRBJ1-3	.	TGTGCCAGCAGCGCCGGACAGGGGACCGGAAACACCATATATTTT	CASSAGQGTGNTIYF
.	TRBV30	14	TRBJ1-6	.	TGTGCCTGGAGTGTCCGCAGGTTAAATTCACCCCTCCACTTT	CAWSVRRLNSPLHF
.	TRBV7-9	15	TRBJ1-6	once	TGTGCCAGCAGCTTCGGGGGAGTTTATAATTCACCCCTCCACTTT	CASSFGGVYNSPLHF
.	TRBV11-2	14	TRBJ1-6	.	TGTGCCAGCAGCTTAGCCCGGGGGAAGTCACCCCTCCACTTT	CASSLARGKSPLHF
TRBD1	TRBV24-1	15	TRBJ1-5	.	TGTGCCACCAGTTTCGGGACAGGCGATTTCGGGCCCCAGCATTTT	CATSFGTGDFGPQHF
TRBD1	TRBV19	15	TRBJ1-5	.	TGTGCCAGTAGTACTATTACAGGGGTCAATCAGCCCCAGCATTTT	CASSTITGVNQPQHF
TRBD1	TRBV19	14	TRBJ1-1	.	TGTGCCAGTAGTCCCTGGACAGGGAACACTGAAGCTTTCTTT	CASSPWTGNTEAFF
TRBD1	TRBV5-6	11	TRBJ2-7	once	TGTGCCAGCAGCCAAGACAGGGTTGAGTACTTC	CASSQDRVEYF
.	TRBV4-2	17	TRBJ1-3	.	TGTGCCAGCAGCCAAGGGGCCGCCAGGGCAATTGGAAACACCATATATTTT	CASSQGAARAIGNTIYF
.	TRBV6-1	14	TRBJ2-2	few	TGTGCCAGCAGTGAAAAAGCCTTCACCGGGGAGCTGTTTTTT	CASSEKAFTGELFF
.	TRBV15	14	TRBJ2-1	.	TGTGCCACCAGCAGACTAGGCTCCTACAATGAGCAGTTCTTC	CATSRLGSYNEQFF
TRBD1	TRBV2	14	TRBJ1-3	.	TGTGCCAGCAGTATGACAGGGTCTGCAAACACCATATATTTT	CASSMTGSANTIYF
.	TRBV5-1	14	TRBJ1-2	once	TGCGCCAGCAGCGCAGGGGTGGGGAACTATGGCTACACCTTC	CASSAGVGNYGYTF
.	TRBV5-1	13	TRBJ1-3	few	TGCGCCAGCAGCTTCGAAATAGAGGGCACCATATATTTT	CASSFEIEGTIYF
.	TRBV5-1	13	TRBJ1-5	.	TGCGCCAGCAGTCGCGATAGCAATCAGCCCCAGCATTTT	CASSRDSNQPQHF
.	TRBV5-8	11	TRBJ2-7	.	TGTGCCAGCAGCCCTCGTTTGAGTGGGTACTTC	CASSPRLSGYF
.	TRBV9	13	TRBJ2-1	.	TGTGCCAGCAGCACCCCCCGGTACAATGAGCAGTTCTTC	CASSTPRYNEQFF
TRBD1	TRBV3-1/TRBV3-2	15	TRBJ1-6	.	TGTGCCAGCAGCCAAGTGTACAGGGGGAATTCACCCCTCCACTTT	CASSQVYRGNSPLHF
.	TRBV5-1	13	TRBJ2-7	.	TGCGCCAGCAGCTCCGTTGGACAGTACGAGCAGTACTTC	CASSSVGQYEQYF
.	TRBV11-2	15	TRBJ1-4	.	TGTGCCAGCACCTTGATCCGGGGTAGGGATGAAAAACTGTTTTTT	CASTLIRGRDEKLFF
.	TRBV6-6	14	TRBJ1-6	.	TGTGCCAGCAGTTCTCTAACGGGGTCCTCACCCCTCCACTTT	CASSSLTGSSPLHF
TRBD1	TRBV11-2	15	TRBJ2-7	.	TGTGCCAGCAGCTTATTCAGGGGGCTGTCCTACGAGCAGTACTTC	CASSLFRGLSYEQYF
.	TRBV6-1	19	TRBJ1-2	.	TGTGCCAGCAGTGAAGAGGTGGGCAGGGTTAAACCTGGGTACTATGGCTACACCTTC	CASSEEVGRVKPGYYGYTF
TRBD2	TRBV5-1	16	TRBJ2-1	once	TGCGCCAGTTCTTCCGCATGGACTAGCAGCTACAATGAGCAGTTCTTC	CASSSAWTSSYNEQFF
TRBD2	TRBV2	15	TRBJ2-1	.	TGTGCCAGCAGTATTCTAGCGGGGGGGATGGATGAGCAGTTCTTC	CASSILAGGMDEQFF
TRBD1	TRBV5-1	14	TRBJ1-1	once	TGCGCCAGCAGCTTGGCGGACAGGACGAATGAAGCTTTCTTT	CASSLADRTNEAFF
.	TRBV4-2	15	TRBJ1-3	.	TGTGCCAGCAGCCAAGTGGGGGGGGGTGGAAACACCATATATTTT	CASSQVGGGGNTIYF
.	TRBV5-6	14	TRBJ2-2	.	TGTGCCAGCAGCTTGGTACAGCACACCGGGGAGCTGTTTTTT	CASSLVQHTGELFF
.	TRBV6-5	13	TRBJ1-2	.	TGTGCCAGCAGGAGGGACTATAACTATGGCTACACCTTC	CASRRDYNYGYTF
.	TRBV2	13	TRBJ1-2	.	TGTGCCAGCACTTACGGGGGAGACTATGGCTACACCTTC	CASTYGGDYGYTF
TRBD1	TRBV3-1/TRBV3-2	18	TRBJ1-2	.	TGTGCCAGCAGCGAGCGAGGGACAGGGCACCTTTTTAACTATGGCTACACCTTC	CASSERGTGHLFNYGYTF
.	TRBV7-7	15	TRBJ2-3	.	TGTGCCAGCAGCTTAAACAGACAAGCAAATGATACGCAGTATTTT	CASSLNRQANDTQYF
.	TRBV28	16	TRBJ1-5	.	TGTGCCAGCAGTGGGTTAAACAGGGTATCAAATCAGCCCCAGCATTTT	CASSGLNRVSNQPQHF
TRBD1	TRBV2	14	TRBJ1-1	.	TGTGCCAGCAGGGACAGGTCCGCGAACACTGAAGCTTTCTTT	CASRDRSANTEAFF
TRBD1	TRBV5-1	12	TRBJ2-3	.	TGCGCCAGCAGCTCCGACAGGGGTACGCAGTATTTT	CASSSDRGTQYF
.	TRBV19	13	TRBJ1-2	.	TGTGCCAGCAACGACAGTCCTAACTATGGCTACACCTTC	CASNDSPNYGYTF
.	TRBV2	14	TRBJ1-5	.	TGTGCCAGCAGTGCGACGACAGGAGGTCAGCCCCAGCATTTT	CASSATTGGQPQHF
TRBD2	TRBV5-1	15	TRBJ2-3	.	TGCGCCAGCAGCATTTGGGGGACTAGCGAAGATACGCAGTATTTT	CASSIWGTSEDTQYF
TRBD1	TRBV6-5	14	TRBJ1-5	.	TGTGCCAGCAGAAAGACAGGGATTGATCAGCCCCAGCATTTT	CASRKTGIDQPQHF
TRBD1	TRBV30	14	TRBJ1-1	.	TGTGCCTGGAACCCAGGGGGATTGAACACTGAAGCTTTCTTT	CAWNPGGLNTEAFF